The 15 T cell receptor beta chains given below trace back to one sample, sequenced in a study of molecular identifiers for immune sequencing clone quantification. Using its own MiXCR run on the PCR reads, TCRdb lists one record per CDR3 protein. The table has about 40,000 distinct CDR3 sequences, approximately 18% seen once; the top ten hold roughly 7.3%. Sample: naive CD8+ T cells from blood, with Jurkat cell RNA spiked in. As to subset: FACS-sorted CD8+CD4-CCR7+CD45RA+ naive T cells. The receptors here all came from a human donor in good health. Some libraries in this study had Jurkat cell RNA spiked in.

This clonotype has a count of ten or more. The chain has TRBV27 and TRBJ2-2, with D perhaps TRBD2 (5 bases). Trimming took off 4 bases at V and 0 bases at J, with 6 bases between the two ends. Germline V CDR1 and CDR2: MNHEY, SMNVEV (reference sequence). The CDR3 sequence is 14 residues long. CDR3 coding DNA: TGTGCCAGCAGTTCCGGGACGAACACCGGGGAGCTGTTTTTT. This encodes CASSSGTNTGELFF.

This chain joins TRBV7-2 and TRBJ2-3; D is undetermined. V was clipped by 4 bases and J by 0 bases, with 14 bases between them. Germline CDR1 is SGHTA and CDR2 is FQGNSA. This CDR3 is 16 amino acids long. In DNA, the CDR3 is TGTGCCAGCAGCTCCGTACCAGCGCCTAGCACAGATACGCAGTATTTT. Translation: CASSSVPAPSTDTQYF.

This clonotype was found many times. CDR3 DNA: TGTGCCACCAGTGATTCAAACTCCTTTTCGGAGGCTTTCTTT. Protein product: CATSDSNSFSEAFF. The chain joins TRBV24-1 to TRBJ1-1; D is unresolved. Germline V CDR1 and CDR2: KGHDR, SFDVKD. V lost 2 bases and J lost 11, with 17 bases in between. The CDR3 spans 14 residues.

This clonotype was detected ten times or more. The chain joins TRBV28 to TRBJ2-5; D ambiguous. Germline V gives CDR1 MDHEN, CDR2 SYDVKM. V shed 7 bases and J shed 3 bases, with 18 bases lying between them. CDR3 length: 15 residues. The CDR3 sequence is CASTYLRSKKETQYF. The DNA for the CDR3 is TGTGCCAGCACCTATTTACGGAGTAAAAAAGAGACCCAGTACTTC.

The genes are TRBV20-1 and TRBJ1-5, with D perhaps TRBD1 (5 bases). CDR3 length: 15 amino acids. Germline V gene data show CDR1 as DFQATT and CDR2 as SNEGSKA (reference sequence). V lost 0 bases to trimming and J lost 1 base, with 10 bases between them. CDR3 in amino acids: CSARDLRTSNQPQHF. CDR3 DNA sequence: TGCAGTGCTAGAGATCTACGGACAAGCAATCAGCCCCAGCATTTT.

This clonotype has ten or more counts. The chain couples TRBV6-5 to TRBJ2-1, with TRBD2 as a possible D gene (6 bases). Germline V CDR1 and CDR2: MNHEY, SVGAGI. There are 13 residues in the CDR3. Trimming took off 5 bases at V and 7 bases at J, with 12 bases between the two ends. The CDR3 DNA follows: TGTGCCAGCAGTAGAAGTAGCGGTAATGAGCAGTTCTTC. Its translation: CASSRSSGNEQFF.

In nucleotides, the CDR3 is TGTGCCAGCAGGAACGGGGTTGCCTATAATTCACCCCTCCACTTT. Its translation: CASRNGVAYNSPLHF. The chain is built from TRBV6-2 or TRBV6-3 and TRBJ1-6; D is ambiguous. Trimming left V 6 bases short and J 2 bases short, with 11 bases between. The CDR3 spans 15 residues. Per germline, CDR1 MNHEY and CDR2 SVGEGT.

This clonotype was detected many times. CDR3 in amino acids: CASSLTGPFSEAFF. The CDR3 nucleotides are TGCGCCAGCAGCTTGACAGGGCCTTTCAGTGAAGCTTTCTTT. The rearrangement uses TRBV5-1 and TRBJ1-1; TRBD1 is a possible D gene (6 bases). This CDR3 contains 14 residues. V dropped 1 base and J dropped 7 bases, with 14 bases sitting between them. The germline gives CDR1 SGHRS, CDR2 YFSETQ.

This clonotype has ten or more counts. This chain joins TRBV12-5 and TRBJ2-6; D gene ambiguous. This CDR3 region has 13 residues. Deletions cut 6 bases from V and 2 bases from J, with 5 bases between. Looked up from germline, CDR1 is LGHNT and CDR2 is FRNRAP. CDR3: CASGNAGANVLTF. In DNA, the CDR3 is TGTGCTAGTGGCAACGCTGGGGCCAACGTCCTGACTTTC.

The chain couples TRBV6-1 to TRBJ2-1; D possibly uses TRBD1 or TRBD2 (5 bases each). CDR1 and CDR2 (germline): MNHNS, SASEGT. V lost 4 bases and J 4 bases, leaving 17 bases between the germline ends. CDR3 length: 16 residues. CDR3 in DNA: TGTGCCAGCAGTGGAAGGGATCGGGGCTTGTACAATGAGCAGTTCTTC. This gives the protein CASSGRDRGLYNEQFF.

This clonotype was counted ten times or more. The V and J genes are TRBV6-5 and TRBJ2-7; D call uncertain. V was trimmed by 8 bases and J by 2 bases, leaving 13 bases between them. Germline V gene lookup returns CDR1 MNHEY and CDR2 SVGAGI. The CDR3 runs 13 residues. The CDR3 loop is CASGPADPYEQYF. CDR3 sequence (DNA): TGTGCCAGCGGGCCGGCGGATCCCTACGAGCAGTACTTC.

Many counts were recorded for this clonotype. The V gene is TRBV28, the J gene TRBJ1-1, with 7 bases fitting TRBD1. With V trimmed by 3 bases and J by 1 base, 2 bases remained unmatched. This CDR3 region has 14 residues. Per germline, CDR1 MDHEN and CDR2 SYDVKM. The chain's CDR3 is CASSLDRPNTEAFF. For the CDR3, the DNA is TGTGCCAGCAGTTTGGACAGGCCGAACACTGAAGCTTTCTTT.

This clonotype was seen many times. The chain has TRBV6-5 and TRBJ1-5; the D is unclear. Germline V gene data show CDR1 as MNHEY and CDR2 as SVGAGI. V was shortened by 5 bases and J by 1 base, with 12 bases between the two germline ends. This CDR3 comprises 15 residues. The CDR3 spells CASSPRIRSNQPQHF. DNA of the CDR3: TGTGCCAGCAGTCCACGTATAAGAAGCAATCAGCCCCAGCATTTT.

The V gene is TRBV7-9, the J gene TRBJ2-1; 8 nucleotides agree with TRBD2. The J segment lost 3 bases and the V segment lost 4 bases, leaving 8 bases of the junction unmatched. CDR1 is SEHNR and CDR2 is FQNEAQ in the germline V gene (reference sequence). This CDR3 contains 16 residues. This CDR3 reads CASSSEGGRIYNEQFF. The CDR3 DNA reads as TGTGCCAGCAGCTCGGAGGGCGGGAGGATCTACAATGAGCAGTTCTTC. Variable domain in full (rest from reference TRBV7-9 and TRBJ2-1): DTGVSQNPRHKITKRGQNVTFRCDPISEHNRLYWYRQTLGQGPEFLTYFQNEAQLEKSRLLSDRFSAERPKGSFSTLEIQRTEQGDSAMYLCASSSEGGRIYNEQFFGPGTRLTVL.

The V and J genes are TRBV27 and TRBJ2-1; D remains ambiguous. From germline, CDR1 is MNHEY and CDR2 SMNVEV (reference sequence). The CDR3 is made up of 16 amino acids. Trimming took 8 bases from V and 5 from J, leaving 22 bases between them. CDR3 bases: TGTGCCAGCTTCTCAGTAGGTAGTAGACACAACAATGAGCAGTTCTTC. This sequence encodes CASFSVGSRHNNEQFF.